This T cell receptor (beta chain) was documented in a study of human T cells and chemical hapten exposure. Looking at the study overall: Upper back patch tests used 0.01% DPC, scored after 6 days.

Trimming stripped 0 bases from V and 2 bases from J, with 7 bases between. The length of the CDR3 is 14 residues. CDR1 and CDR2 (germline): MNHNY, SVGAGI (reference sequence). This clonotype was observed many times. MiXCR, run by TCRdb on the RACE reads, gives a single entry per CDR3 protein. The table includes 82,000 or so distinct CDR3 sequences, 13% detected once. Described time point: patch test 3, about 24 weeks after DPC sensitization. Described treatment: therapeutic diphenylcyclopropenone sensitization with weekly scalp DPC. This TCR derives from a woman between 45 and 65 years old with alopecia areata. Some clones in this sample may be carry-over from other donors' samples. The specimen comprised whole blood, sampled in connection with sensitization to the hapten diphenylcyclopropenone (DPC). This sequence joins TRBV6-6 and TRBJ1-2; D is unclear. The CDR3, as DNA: TGTGCCAGCAGTTACTCGAAGGGCAACTATGGCTACACCTTC. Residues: CASSYSKGNYGYTF.